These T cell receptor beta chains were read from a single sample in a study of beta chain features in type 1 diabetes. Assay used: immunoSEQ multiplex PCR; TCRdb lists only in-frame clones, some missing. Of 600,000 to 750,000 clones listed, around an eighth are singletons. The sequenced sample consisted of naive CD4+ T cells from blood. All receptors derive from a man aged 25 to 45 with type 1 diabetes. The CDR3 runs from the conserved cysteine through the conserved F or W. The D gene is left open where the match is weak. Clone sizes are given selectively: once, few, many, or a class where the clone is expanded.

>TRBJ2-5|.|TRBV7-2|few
TGTGCCAGCAGCCTAGATCCGCGGACCCAGTACTTC
CASSLDPRTQYF
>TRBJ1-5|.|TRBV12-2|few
TGTGCAAGTCGCTTAGACGGCAGGGGCAATCAGCCCCAGCATTTT
CASRLDGRGNQPQHF
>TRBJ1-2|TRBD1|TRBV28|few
TGTGCCAGCACCCCAGGGGGGACAGAGTATGGCTACACCTTC
CASTPGGTEYGYTF
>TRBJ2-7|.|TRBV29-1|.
TGCAGCGTTGTCGGGACGGAGATCTACGAGCAGTACTTC
CSVVGTEIYEQYF
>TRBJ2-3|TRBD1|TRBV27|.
TGTGCCAGCAGGGGGACAGCCACAGATACGCAGTATTTT
CASRGTATDTQYF
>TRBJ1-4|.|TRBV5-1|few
TGCGCCAGCAGCTTGGGTATATCCTGGGCAACTAATGAAAAACTGTTTTTT
CASSLGISWATNEKLFF
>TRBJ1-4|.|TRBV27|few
TGTGCCAGCAGTTTAAGTGTCAGTTTTAATGAAAAACTGTTTTTT
CASSLSVSFNEKLFF
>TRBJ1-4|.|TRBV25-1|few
TGTGCCAGCAGTTTAAGGGTAACGGGGGAAAAACTGTTTTTT
CASSLRVTGEKLFF
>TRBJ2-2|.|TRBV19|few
TGTGCCAGTGGGGGGACGTTTCCCGGGGAGCTGTTTTTT
CASGGTFPGELFF
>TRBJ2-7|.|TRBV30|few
TGTGCCTGGAGTGATCTTTCCTACGAGCAGTACTTC
CAWSDLSYEQYF
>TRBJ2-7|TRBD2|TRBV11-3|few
TGTGCCAGCAGCTTAGCGGGGGGTGACGAGCAGTACTTC
CASSLAGGDEQYF
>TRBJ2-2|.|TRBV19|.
TGTGCCGTACCGGGACAGAACACCGGGGAGCTGTTTTTT
CAVPGQNTGELFF
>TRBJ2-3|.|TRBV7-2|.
TGTGCCAGCAGCTTACAGGCGGGGATCACAGATACGCAGTATTTT
CASSLQAGITDTQYF
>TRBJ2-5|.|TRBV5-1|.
TGCGCCAGCAGCTCCGGACCCGGACGAGAGACCCAGTACTTC
CASSSGPGRETQYF
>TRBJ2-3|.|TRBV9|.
TGTGCCAGCAGCGTAAGCACAGATACGCAGTATTTT
CASSVSTDTQYF
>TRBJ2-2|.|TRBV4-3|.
TGCGCCAGCAGCCAAGACCGATCGCGTGCCACCGGGGAGCTGTTTTTT
CASSQDRSRATGELFF
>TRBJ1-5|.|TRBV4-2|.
TGTGCCAGCAGCCAGGGGAATCAGCCCCAGCATTTT
CASSQGNQPQHF
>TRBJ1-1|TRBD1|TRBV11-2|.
TGTGCCAGCAGCCTGGACAGGGTCGGGACTGAAGCTTTCTTT
CASSLDRVGTEAFF
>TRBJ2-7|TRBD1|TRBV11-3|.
TGTGCCAGCAGCCCGGGACAGGGTGCCTACGAGCAGTACTTC
CASSPGQGAYEQYF
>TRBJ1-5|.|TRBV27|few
TGTGCCAGCAGTTACCTTAGCAATCAGCCCCAGCATTTT
CASSYLSNQPQHF
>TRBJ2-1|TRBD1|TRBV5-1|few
TGCGCCAGCAAGGGACAGGGGTTCAATGAGCAGTTCTTC
CASKGQGFNEQFF
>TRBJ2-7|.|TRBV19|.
TGTGCCAGTAGTATTAAAGGGCCGCCGGTTTACGAGCAGTACTTC
CASSIKGPPVYEQYF
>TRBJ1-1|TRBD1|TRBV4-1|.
TGCGCCAGCAGCCAACTGGACAGGGAGAACACTGAAGCTTTCTTT
CASSQLDRENTEAFF
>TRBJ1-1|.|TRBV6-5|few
TGTGCCAGCAGTTACAGAGGCCAGGGAGGCACTGAAGCTTTCTTT
CASSYRGQGGTEAFF
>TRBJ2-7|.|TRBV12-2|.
TGTGCAAGTCGCTTGTTCGGGCGGAAGTCCCAGTACGAGCAGTACTTC
CASRLFGRKSQYEQYF
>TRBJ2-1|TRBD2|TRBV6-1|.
TGTGCCAGCACCATAACTAGCGGGGTCTACAATGAGCAGTTCTTC
CASTITSGVYNEQFF
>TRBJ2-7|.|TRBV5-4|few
TGTGCCAGCAGCTTGGATCAGGAGAGCTCCTACGAGCAGTACTTC
CASSLDQESSYEQYF
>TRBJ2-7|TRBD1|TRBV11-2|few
TGTGCCAGCAGCTTAGGTGAACAGGGGAGCCCTTGGGACTACGAGCAGTACTTC
CASSLGEQGSPWDYEQYF
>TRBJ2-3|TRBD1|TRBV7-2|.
TGTGCCAGCAGCTGGCCCTGGACAGGGCATGGAGATACGCAGTATTTT
CASSWPWTGHGDTQYF
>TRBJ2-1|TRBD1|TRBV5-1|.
TGCGCCAGCAGCCTCGATCCCGGGACAGGGGGTAACAATGAGCAGTTCTTC
CASSLDPGTGGNNEQFF
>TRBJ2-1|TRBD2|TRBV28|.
TGTGCCAGCAGTTGGGGGGGTTCCTACAATGAGCAGTTCTTC
CASSWGGSYNEQFF
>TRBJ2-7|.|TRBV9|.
TGTGCCAGCAGCATAGACACATCTGGGGGCTACGAGCAGTACTTC
CASSIDTSGGYEQYF
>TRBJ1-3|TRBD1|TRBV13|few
TGTGCCAGCAGCAGAAGGACAGGGGCTGGAAACACCATATATTTT
CASSRRTGAGNTIYF
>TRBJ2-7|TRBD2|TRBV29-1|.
TGCAGCGTTGCTGGTCTAGCGGGGGGGCAAGTCCACGAGCAGTACTTC
CSVAGLAGGQVHEQYF
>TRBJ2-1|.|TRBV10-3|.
TGTGCCACCTGGGGCGGGATAACGGGTGAGCAGTTCTTC
CATWGGITGEQFF
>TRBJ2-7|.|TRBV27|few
TGTGCCAGCAGTCAGGACCGAGGGGGAGGCGAGCAGTACTTC
CASSQDRGGGEQYF
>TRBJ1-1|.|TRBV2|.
TGTGCCAGCAAGGCCACTGCCATTGAAGCTTTCTTT
CASKATAIEAFF
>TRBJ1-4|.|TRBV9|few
TGTGCCAGCAGCGCAGGGACTGGGGAACATGAAAAACTGTTTTTT
CASSAGTGEHEKLFF
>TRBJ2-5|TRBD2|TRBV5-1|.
TGCGCCAGCAGCCTTAGCGGGGTAAACCAAGAGACCCAGTACTTC
CASSLSGVNQETQYF
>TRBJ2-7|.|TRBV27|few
TGTGCCAGCAGTCCTAAGCTCGGACGAACCAGAATGGACGAGCAGTACTTC
CASSPKLGRTRMDEQYF
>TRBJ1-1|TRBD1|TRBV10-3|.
TGTGCCATCACCCCCACAGGGGTTGGAGAAGCTTTCTTT
CAITPTGVGEAFF
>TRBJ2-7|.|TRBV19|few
TGTGCCAGTAGTATCTTGGCTCCGGCAGGGCGCGACGAGCAGTACTTC
CASSILAPAGRDEQYF
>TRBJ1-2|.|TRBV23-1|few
TGCGCCAGCAGTCACGCCTACCTGAGGGGCGTCTATGGCTACACCTTC
CASSHAYLRGVYGYTF
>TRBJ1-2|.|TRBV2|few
TGTGCGGAAAGCGCCCTCATAGGGTACACCTTC
CAESALIGYTF